These T cell receptor beta chains were read from a single sample in a study of human T cells and chemical hapten exposure. TCRdb ran MiXCR on the RACE reads and lists one entry per CDR3 protein. Among 40,000 to 50,000 distinct CDR3 sequences listed, about an eighth were seen once. Sequenced here: whole blood, sampled in connection with sensitization to the hapten diphenylcyclopropenone (DPC). Receptors were obtained from a woman aged 25-40 years with alopecia areata. Some clones in this sample may be carry-over from other donors' samples. Each CDR3 is given with its conserved first and last residue. D genes are given only for firm matches. The size entry is marked missing in some rows and otherwise reads once, few, many or a size class.

d_gene,v_gene,j_gene,abundance,CDR3nt,CDR3aa
.,TRBV7-9,TRBJ2-5,many,TGTGCCAGCAGCGCCCAGCCAGAGGCCCAGTACTTC,CASSAQPEAQYF
TRBD2,TRBV20-1,TRBJ2-2,many,TGCAGTGCCAGCGGGGACGCTACCGGGGAGCTGTTTTTT,CSASGDATGELFF
.,TRBV7-9,TRBJ2-7,many,TGTGCCAGCAGCTTACGGGAACCGGGGAAGACGTACTTC,CASSLREPGKTYF
TRBD2,TRBV28,TRBJ2-7,.,TGTGCCAGCAGTTCTAATGCGGGAGGCAGACCCTACGAGCAGTACTTC,CASSSNAGGRPYEQYF
TRBD1,TRBV28,TRBJ2-5,.,TGTGCCAGCAGTTTAACGGCCGGGACAGTCCAAGAGACCCAGTACTTC,CASSLTAGTVQETQYF
.,TRBV13,TRBJ1-5,.,TGTGCCAGCAGCTCGGGCAATCAGCCCCAGCATTTT,CASSSGNQPQHF
.,TRBV12-3/TRBV12-4,TRBJ2-5,.,TGTGCCAGCAGTCCGGCCATAAGAGCGACCCAGTACTTC,CASSPAIRATQYF
.,TRBV6-2/TRBV6-3,TRBJ2-7,many,TGTGCCAGTGGGGACGGACCCTCCTACGAGCAGTACTTC,CASGDGPSYEQYF
.,TRBV6-2/TRBV6-3,TRBJ2-5,many,TGTGCCAGCAGTTACTCGGGGAGTCTGCGAGAGACCCAGTACTTC,CASSYSGSLRETQYF
TRBD1,TRBV28,TRBJ2-2,many,TGTGCCAGTGACAGGGATGAGAGCGGGGAGCTGTTTTTT,CASDRDESGELFF
.,TRBV28,TRBJ2-7,few,TGTGCCAGCAGTATAACCTACGAGCAGTACTTC,CASSITYEQYF
TRBD1,TRBV18,TRBJ2-1,once,TGTGCCAGCTCACCACGACAGGGGGCACCCCGGAGCTCCTACAATGAGCAGTTCTTC,CASSPRQGAPRSSYNEQFF
.,TRBV23-1,TRBJ1-4,few,TGCGCCAGCAGGGCGAGGCTTCCTCCAGGGGAAAATGAAAAACTGTTTTTT,CASRARLPPGENEKLFF
TRBD2,TRBV20-1,TRBJ2-1,.,TGCAGTGCTGGTAGCGGGAGGGCCAACAATGAGCAGTTCTTC,CSAGSGRANNEQFF
.,TRBV28,TRBJ2-5,many,TGTGCCAGCAGTTTACGGGGGGCGCTCAGGACCCAGTACTTC,CASSLRGALRTQYF
.,TRBV2,TRBJ1-1,medium-sized,TGTGCCAGCAGTGATCCGGGAACCAACACTGAAGCTTTCTTT,CASSDPGTNTEAFF
.,TRBV28,TRBJ2-7,.,TGTGCCAGCAGTTCCCCACATAGACGAGGCGAGCAGTACTTC,CASSSPHRRGEQYF
.,TRBV7-3,TRBJ2-2,many,TGTGCCAGCGGTCCCAGGTCAAACACCGGGGAGCTGTTTTTT,CASGPRSNTGELFF
TRBD1,TRBV7-9,TRBJ1-1,many,TGTGCCAGCAGCTTACATGGACAGGGGACTGAAGCTTTCTTT,CASSLHGQGTEAFF
.,TRBV7-9,TRBJ2-5,many,TGTGCCAGCGATTGGACAGGAGGGGCAGAGACCCAGTACTTC,CASDWTGGAETQYF
.,TRBV5-1,TRBJ2-5,many,TGCGCCAGCAGCATACAAGAGACCCAGTACTTC,CASSIQETQYF
.,TRBV28,TRBJ2-7,many,TGTGCCAGCAGGAGGGGGTTAGACTACGAGCAGTACTTC,CASRRGLDYEQYF